The source of this T cell receptor beta chain is a study of blood T cell repertoires in COVID-19. In the study overall: The United States, Italy and Spain supplied acute and convalescent COVID-19 samples. PBMCs, B-cell-depleted T cells, or T cells provided the cDNA or gDNA that made up the material.

The CDR3 is made up of 14 amino acids. Germline V gene lookup returns CDR1 LNHDA and CDR2 SQIVND (reference sequence). Trimming cost V 7 bases and J 1 base; bases outside gene matches: 3. In the study's own analysis: For nucleated cells, counts were estimated from reference gene primer amplification. Sequencing was performed with immunoSEQ multiplex PCR; in TCRdb, only in-frame clones are kept and a portion is missing. The V and J calls and clone size are taken from that table; D and trimming were inferred from the DNA. The table includes under 250,000 clones, about 89% detected once. The rearrangement uses TRBV19 and TRBJ2-7, with TRBD2 matching 11 bases. The clonotype comes from a man between 60 and 70 years old who had recovered from COVID-19. Sequences were obtained from peripheral blood. The CDR3 is CASKPSGGSYEQYF. CDR3 in DNA: TGTGCCAGTAAGCCTAGCGGGGGGTCCTACGAGCAGTACTTC.